This TCR beta chain stems from a study of shared clonotypes between healthy human individuals. Study-level results: Around 5% of naive CD4 clonotypes were common to a few donors. Only blood underwent sampling, and tissue repertoires likely differ.

In regard to this clone: Its specificity is unknown.

An approximately 200 ng quantity of DNA, tens of thousands of T cell genomes, went into the sorted-subset replicate PCRs. Generated by immunoSEQ multiplex PCR, the TCRdb table keeps only in-frame clones and is missing some. Among fewer than 1.6 million clones listed, approximately 98.5% were seen once. With 8 bases removed from V and 6 bases from J, the gap between germline ends came to 13 bases. Looked up from germline, CDR1 is KGHSY and CDR2 is FQNENV. The CDR3 is made up of 13 amino acids. Sequencing was done on a sample of naive CD4+ T cells sorted from blood. Subset in this sample: CD45RA+ positively selected. The clonotype originates from a man in his thirties or forties in good health. The chain carries TRBV16 and TRBJ2-2, with D possibly called TRBD1 or TRBD2 (5 bases each). DNA of the CDR3: TGTGCCAGCGCCCCACGGGGACCCGGGGAGCTGTTTTTT. Protein: CASAPRGPGELFF.